A single sample gave rise to the 10 T cell receptor beta chains below, sequenced in a study of blood T cell repertoires in COVID-19. Clones were read by immunoSEQ multiplex PCR, and TCRdb kept only the in-frame ones, dropping some. The profile shows around 240,000 clones, around 80% of them singletons. The sample was peripheral blood. These receptors were obtained from an elderly woman with acute or convalescent COVID-19.

The J gene is TRBJ1-1, the V gene TRBV2, with 10 bases aligning to TRBD1. The V gene's germline CDR1 is SNHLY and CDR2 FYNNEI. This CDR3 region has 13 residues. V shed 9 bases, J shed 5 bases, and the junction held 6 bases outside the gene matches. The DNA of the CDR3 is TGTGCCAGTGCGGACAGGGGGAGAACTGAAGCTTTCTTT. It yields the protein CASADRGRTEAFF.

This chain uses TRBV11-2 with TRBJ2-5, with TRBD1 matching over 9 bases. The CDR3 sequence is 18 residues long. The trim removed 5 bases at V and 4 bases at J, leaving 17 bases unmatched. The germline V gene has CDR1 SGHAT and CDR2 FQNNGV. The CDR3 DNA is TGTGCCAGCAGCCGAAACATCCGGGACAGGGCCGGTGGAGAGACCCAGTACTTC. It encodes CASSRNIRDRAGGETQYF.

This chain links TRBV4-3 with TRBJ2-2, with 10 bases identical to TRBD2. The CDR3 totals 16 residues. Germline V gives CDR1 LGHNA, CDR2 YSLEER. With V trimmed by 1 base and J by 4 bases, 3 bases remained unmatched. The CDR3 sequence is CASSQGAGGVTGELFF. CDR3 bases: TGCGCCAGCAGCCAAGGAGCGGGAGGGGTCACCGGGGAGCTGTTTTTT.

The chain has TRBV5-6 and TRBJ2-6, with D perhaps matching TRBD2 (5 bases). The ends were cut back, 0 bases at V and 2 bases at J, with 12 bases in the middle. The germline CDR1 and CDR2 sequences are SGHDT and YYEEEE. The CDR3 contains 17 residues. CDR3 DNA sequence: TGTGCCAGCAGCTTGGCACCCTACGGGACTGGGGCCAACGTCCTGACTTTC. Its translation: CASSLAPYGTGANVLTF.

The chain has TRBV14 and TRBJ2-7; TRBD2 agrees at 10 bases. The CDR3 loop spans 16 amino acids. Germline values: CDR1 SGHDN, CDR2 FVKESK. V gave up 1 base and J gave up 5 bases; unmatched junction bases: 8. The CDR3 region is CASSQVGSGRPHEQYF. The CDR3 coding sequence is TGTGCCAGCAGCCAAGTTGGTAGCGGGAGGCCCCACGAGCAGTACTTC.

This chain uses TRBV28 with TRBJ2-5, with a possible D match to TRBD2 (5 bases). CDR3 length: 13 residues. Germline CDR1 reads MDHEN; CDR2 reads SYDVKM. V was trimmed by 8 bases and J by 4 bases, leaving 14 bases between them. DNA of the CDR3: TGTGCCAGCTTCCGGGAAGGTGGAGAGACCCAGTACTTC. Protein: CASFREGGETQYF.

This clone showed up just once. V is TRBV6-5 and J is TRBJ1-2; 7 bases are shared with TRBD1. Losses at the gene ends were 6 bases for V and 4 bases for J; bases not matched to a gene: 8. Per the germline V gene, CDR1 is MNHEY and CDR2 is SVGAGI. The CDR3 sequence is 14 residues long. In nucleotides, the CDR3 is TGTGCCAGCAGGATCAGGGGGGTTAGCTATGGCTACACCTTC. Encoded protein: CASRIRGVSYGYTF.

V is TRBV6-2 or TRBV6-3 and J is TRBJ2-2; 7 nucleotides line up with TRBD1. CDR3 length: 14 amino acids. V shed 6 bases, J shed 4 bases, and the junction held 5 bases outside the gene matches. Germline lookup yields CDR1 MNHEY and CDR2 SVGEGT. The CDR3 nucleotides read TGTGCCAGCAGGTACAGGGGTAGCACCGGGGAGCTGTTTTTT. It codes for CASRYRGSTGELFF.

The V and J genes are TRBV7-2 and TRBJ1-4, with 9 bases identical to TRBD1. The CDR3 contains 17 residues. V dropped 1 base and J dropped 6; count of bases not matched to a gene: 9. Germline CDR1 SGHTA, CDR2 FQGNSA. The CDR3 DNA reads as TGTGCCAGCAGCTTAGGCGTAACAGGGGGCGCCGATGAAAAACTGTTTTTT. Encoded protein: CASSLGVTGGADEKLFF.

The chain recombines TRBV4-1 with TRBJ2-7, with TRBD1 as a possible D gene (5 bases). The CDR3 sequence is 16 residues long. V was clipped by 0 bases and J by 4 bases, with 16 bases between them. Germline V gene lookup returns CDR1 MGHRA and CDR2 YSYEKL. In nucleotides, the CDR3 is TGCGCCAGCAGCCAAGATACAGGCAGTGATTCTTACGAGCAGTACTTC. Translated, it gives CASSQDTGSDSYEQYF.